These T cell receptor beta chains were read from a single sample in a study of cytomegalovirus exposure and HLA in healthy donors. Some clones are missing from TCRdb's copy, which holds only in-frame ones; the method was immunoSEQ multiplex PCR. Its listing shows about 100,000 clones. The sample taken for sequencing was PBMCs. The receptors were sampled from a middle-aged man in good health and CMV-seronegative. Each CDR3 is given with its conserved first and last residue. D genes are given only for firm matches.

.,TRBJ1-2,TRBV6-5,CASRQVYGYTF,TGTGCCAGCAGACAGGTCTATGGCTACACCTTC
TRBD1,TRBJ1-1,TRBV15,CATSRETAGRGPVNTEAFF,TGTGCCACCAGCAGAGAAACTGCGGGCAGGGGGCCAGTGAACACTGAAGCTTTCTTT
TRBD1,TRBJ2-3,TRBV5-4,CASTPGGDTDTQYF,TGTGCCAGCACCCCAGGGGGTGACACAGATACGCAGTATTTT
.,TRBJ1-5,TRBV7-9,CASRGGGGNQPQHF,TGTGCCAGCAGGGGGGGTGGGGGCAATCAGCCCCAGCATTTT
TRBD2,TRBJ2-2,TRBV19,CACRLAGGLNTGELFF,TGTGCCTGTCGACTAGCGGGGGGCCTTAACACCGGGGAGCTGTTTTTT
.,TRBJ2-3,TRBV4-3,CASSQDRGGGGTDTQYF,TGCGCCAGCAGCCAAGATAGAGGGGGGGGAGGTACAGATACGCAGTATTTT
.,TRBJ1-2,TRBV9,CASSRLQGYGYTF,TGTGCCAGCAGCCGCCTCCAGGGGTATGGCTACACCTTC
.,TRBJ1-5,TRBV19,CASRPRGEGQPQHF,TGTGCCAGTAGACCCAGGGGAGAAGGTCAGCCCCAGCATTTT
.,TRBJ2-7,TRBV9,CASSPGQFYEQYF,TGTGCCAGCAGCCCCGGACAGTTCTACGAGCAGTACTTC
TRBD1,TRBJ1-2,TRBV4-3,CASSRQGAGGYGYTF,TGCGCCAGCTCCCGACAGGGGGCTGGAGGCTATGGCTACACCTTC
.,TRBJ1-6,TRBV5-1,CASSFGILNSGSPLHF,TGCGCCAGCAGCTTCGGCATCCTCAACAGCGGGTCACCCCTCCACTTT
TRBD1,TRBJ1-5,TRBV27,CASSLAGGSNQPQHF,TGTGCCAGCAGTTTGGCAGGGGGGAGCAATCAGCCCCAGCATTTT
TRBD2,TRBJ2-5,TRBV10-3,CAIRTSGGREETQYF,TGTGCCATCAGGACCAGCGGGGGACGTGAAGAGACCCAGTACTTC
.,TRBJ2-7,TRBV14,CASSLQGFSSYEQYF,TGTGCCAGCAGCCTTCAGGGTTTCTCTTCCTACGAGCAGTACTTC
TRBD2,TRBJ2-5,TRBV7-2,CASSLGFESGGARETQYF,TGTGCCAGCAGCTTAGGGTTTGAAAGCGGGGGGGCCAGAGAGACCCAGTACTTC
TRBD2,TRBJ2-1,TRBV7-3,CASSLIAGPGGEQFF,TGTGCCAGCAGCTTAATAGCGGGACCTGGGGGGGAGCAGTTCTTC
.,TRBJ2-1,TRBV28,CASSLLRDRFNEQFF,TGTGCCAGCAGTTTACTCCGGGATAGGTTCAATGAGCAGTTCTTC
TRBD2,TRBJ2-3,TRBV4-1,CASSQESGLAGHTDTQYF,TGCGCCAGCAGCCAAGAATCAGGACTAGCGGGGCACACAGATACGCAGTATTTT
TRBD2,TRBJ2-1,TRBV7-2,CASSSDWGGQFF,TGTGCCAGCAGCTCGGACTGGGGGGGGCAGTTCTTC
TRBD1,TRBJ2-7,TRBV4-1,CASSPGQVVYEQYF,TGCGCCAGCAGCCCAGGACAGGTTGTTTACGAGCAGTACTTC
.,TRBJ1-5,TRBV7-9,CASSLDGTNQPQHF,TGTGCCAGCAGCTTAGACGGTACTAATCAGCCCCAGCATTTT